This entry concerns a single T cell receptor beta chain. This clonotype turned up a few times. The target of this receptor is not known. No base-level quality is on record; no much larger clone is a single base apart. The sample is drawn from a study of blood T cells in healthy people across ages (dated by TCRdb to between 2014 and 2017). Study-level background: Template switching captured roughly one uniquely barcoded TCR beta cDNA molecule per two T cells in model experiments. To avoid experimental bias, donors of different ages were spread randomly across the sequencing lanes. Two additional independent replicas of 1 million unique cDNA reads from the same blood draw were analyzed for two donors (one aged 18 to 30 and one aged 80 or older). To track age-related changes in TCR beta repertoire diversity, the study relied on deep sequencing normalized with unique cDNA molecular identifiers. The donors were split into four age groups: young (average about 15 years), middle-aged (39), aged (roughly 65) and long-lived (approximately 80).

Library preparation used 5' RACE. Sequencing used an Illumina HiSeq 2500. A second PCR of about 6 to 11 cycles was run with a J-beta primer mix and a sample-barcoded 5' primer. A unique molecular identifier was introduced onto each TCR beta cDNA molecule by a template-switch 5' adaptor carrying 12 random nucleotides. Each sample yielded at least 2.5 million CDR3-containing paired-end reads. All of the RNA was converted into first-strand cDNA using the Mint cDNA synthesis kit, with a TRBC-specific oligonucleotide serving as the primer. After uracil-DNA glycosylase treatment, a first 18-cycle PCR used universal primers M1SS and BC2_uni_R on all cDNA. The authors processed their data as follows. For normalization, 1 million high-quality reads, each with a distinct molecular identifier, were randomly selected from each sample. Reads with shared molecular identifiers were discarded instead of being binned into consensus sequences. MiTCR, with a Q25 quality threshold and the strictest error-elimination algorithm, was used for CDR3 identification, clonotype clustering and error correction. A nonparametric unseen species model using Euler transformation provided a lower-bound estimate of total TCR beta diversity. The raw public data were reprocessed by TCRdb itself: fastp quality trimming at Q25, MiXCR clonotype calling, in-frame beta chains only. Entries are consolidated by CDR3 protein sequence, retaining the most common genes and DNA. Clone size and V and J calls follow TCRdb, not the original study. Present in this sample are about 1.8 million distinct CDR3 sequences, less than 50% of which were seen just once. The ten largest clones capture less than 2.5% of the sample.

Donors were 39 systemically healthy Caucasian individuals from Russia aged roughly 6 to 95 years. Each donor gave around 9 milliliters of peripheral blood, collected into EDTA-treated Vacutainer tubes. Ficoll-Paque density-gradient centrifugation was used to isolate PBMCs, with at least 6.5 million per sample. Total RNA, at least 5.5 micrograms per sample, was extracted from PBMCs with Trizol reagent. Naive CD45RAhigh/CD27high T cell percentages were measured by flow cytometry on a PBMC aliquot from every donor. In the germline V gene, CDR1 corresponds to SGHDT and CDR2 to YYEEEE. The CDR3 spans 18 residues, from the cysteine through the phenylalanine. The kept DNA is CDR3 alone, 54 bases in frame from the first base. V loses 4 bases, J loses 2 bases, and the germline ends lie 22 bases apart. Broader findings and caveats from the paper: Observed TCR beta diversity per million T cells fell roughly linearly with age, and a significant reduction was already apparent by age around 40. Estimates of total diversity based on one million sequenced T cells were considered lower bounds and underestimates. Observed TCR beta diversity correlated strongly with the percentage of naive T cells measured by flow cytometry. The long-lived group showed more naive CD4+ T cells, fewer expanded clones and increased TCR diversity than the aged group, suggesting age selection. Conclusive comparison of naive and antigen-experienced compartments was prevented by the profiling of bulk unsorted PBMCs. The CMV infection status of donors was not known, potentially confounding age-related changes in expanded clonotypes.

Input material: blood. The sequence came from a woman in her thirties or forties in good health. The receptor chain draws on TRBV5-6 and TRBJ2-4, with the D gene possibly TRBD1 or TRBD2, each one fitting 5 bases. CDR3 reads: CASSDRDGRIGSKNIQYF. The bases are TGTGCCAGCAGCGACCGGGACGGTCGTATTGGTTCCAAAAACATTCAGTACTTC.